This T cell receptor (beta chain) appears in the sequencing data of a study of response to subunit inactivated influenza vaccine. Study-level findings and limits: New T cells are recruited in small numbers by each seasonal influenza vaccination, according to the authors' suggestion.

CDR3 length: 12 amino acids. Germline V gene data show CDR1 as MNHNS and CDR2 as SASEGT. V shed 2 bases and J shed 8 bases, with 9 bases lying between them. One entry per CDR3 protein results from TCRdb running MiXCR on the RT-PCR reads. This table holds around 520,000 distinct CDR3 sequences, less than 30% found once. This clonotype occurred a few times. As yet, its antigen is unknown. This sequence joins TRBV6-1 and TRBJ1-2; tentatively, D is TRBD1 (5 bases). The receptor comes from a man in his forties or fifties who received an inactivated influenza vaccine. The sequenced sample was CD4+ T cells sorted from PBMCs, obtained 4 to 6 days after vaccination. CDR3 residues: CASSETGGGYTF. The CDR3 bases are TGTGCCAGCAGTGAAACCGGGGGGGGCTACACCTTC.